Presented here are 25 T cell receptor beta chains from one specimen sequenced in a study of high-grade serous ovarian cancer treatment subgroups. The tumor samples were collected prior to definitive surgery or chemotherapy. Sequencing used immunoSEQ multiplex PCR; TCRdb keeps in-frame clones, though not all of them. The table includes 5,800 or so clones, approximately 68% detected once. The sequenced sample consisted of tumor tissue. These receptors were obtained from a human donor with high-grade serous ovarian cancer.

This rearrangement joins TRBV4-3 to TRBJ1-1, with D perhaps matching TRBD1 (6 bases). This CDR3 has 14 residues. V was cut by 4 bases and J by 4 bases, with 13 bases left in between. Germline loops: CDR1 LGHNA, CDR2 YSLEER. The CDR3 spells CASSLPGAGTEAFF. Here the CDR3 DNA reads TGCGCCAGCAGCCTCCCGGGGGCGGGCACTGAAGCTTTCTTT.

V is TRBV14 and J is TRBJ1-2, with D uncertain. V lost 4 bases, J lost 4 bases, and 10 bases lay in between. Per the germline V gene, CDR1 is SGHDN and CDR2 is FVKESK. The CDR3 totals 13 residues. CDR3 protein: CASSPEDRYGYTF. CDR3 nucleotides: TGTGCCAGCAGCCCAGAGGACCGCTATGGCTACACCTTC.

This chain joins TRBV6-6 and TRBJ1-4; TRBD1 agrees at 9 bases. With V trimmed by 8 bases and J by 3 bases, 4 bases remained unmatched. Germline V gene sequence: CDR1 MNHNY, CDR2 SVGAGI (reference sequence). The CDR3 is 14 residues long. CDR3 DNA: TGTGCCAGCGGAGACAGGGGGGCTAATGAAAAACTGTTTTTT. This translates into CASGDRGANEKLFF.

The chain recombines TRBV4-3 with TRBJ2-1; 7 bases align to TRBD2. Per germline, CDR1 LGHNA and CDR2 YSLEER. V was clipped by 0 bases and J by 3 bases; unmatched bases: 5. This CDR3 spans 16 amino acids. The DNA for the CDR3 is TGCGCCAGCAGCCAAGATGGTTGGGGGGGCTACAATGAGCAGTTCTTC. Its protein product is CASSQDGWGGYNEQFF.

This clone was observed a few times. The chain is built from TRBV5-4 and TRBJ2-7, with TRBD1 identical over 9 bases. Germline loops: CDR1 SGHNT, CDR2 YYREEE (reference sequence). Unmatched junction bases numbered 7, after V lost 4 bases and J lost 2 bases. CDR3 size: 15 residues. The CDR3 loop is CASSGSGTGPYEQYF. CDR3 coding DNA: TGTGCCAGCAGCGGTTCCGGGACAGGGCCCTACGAGCAGTACTTC.

In its sample, this clone ranks as medium-sized (0.01 to 0.1%). The chain employs TRBV29-1 and TRBJ1-2; D is unclear. The CDR3 is made up of 12 amino acids. Germline V gives CDR1 SQVTM, CDR2 ANQGSEA. The V and J ends lost 2 bases and 8 bases respectively, with 12 bases between them. Here the CDR3 DNA reads TGCAGCGTTGAATGGCAAGCGTCGGGCTACACCTTC. Protein sequence: CSVEWQASGYTF. Full variable domain (rest looked up from reference TRBV29-1 and TRBJ1-2): SAVISQKPSRDICQRGTSLTIQCQVDSQVTMMFWYRQQPGQSLTLIATANQGSEATYESGFVIDKFPISRPNLTFSTLTVSNMSPEDSSIYLCSVEWQASGYTFGSGTRLTVV.

The chain links TRBV18 to TRBJ2-1; D remains unclear. The CDR3 contains 14 residues. Trimming shortened V by 3 bases and J by 2 bases, and 8 bases separated the two germline ends. Germline CDR1 is KGHSH and CDR2 is LQKENI. This CDR3 is CASSPSYPYNEQFF. DNA of the CDR3: TGTGCCAGCTCACCCTCTTACCCCTACAATGAGCAGTTCTTC.

The rearrangement links TRBV7-9 to TRBJ2-1; D is ambiguous. The CDR3 loop spans 12 amino acids. V was clipped by 1 base and J by 6 bases, with 4 bases between them. Germline V gene data show CDR1 as SEHNR and CDR2 as FQNEAQ (reference sequence). As DNA, the CDR3 is TGTGCCAGCAGCTTAGGTATCAATGAGCAGTTCTTC. The encoded protein is CASSLGINEQFF.

J is TRBJ2-3 and V is TRBV6-5; either TRBD1 or TRBD2 may fit D (5 bases each). The CDR3 has 16 amino acids. The V and J ends lost 2 bases and 1 base respectively, with 13 bases between them. Germline V gene sequence: CDR1 MNHEY, CDR2 SVGAGI. The CDR3 loop is CASSYRSGPGTDTQYF. Written as DNA, the CDR3 is TGTGCCAGCAGTTACCGATCGGGACCGGGCACAGATACGCAGTATTTT.

This clone showed up just once. V is TRBV28 and J is TRBJ2-1, with 8 bases lining up with TRBD2. V lost 6 bases to trimming and J lost 6 bases; unmatched junction nucleotides: 10. CDR3 length: 15 amino acids. CDR1 is MDHEN and CDR2 is SYDVKM in the germline V gene. CDR3 loop: CASRGAGERGNEQFF. The CDR3 DNA is TGTGCCAGCAGGGGAGCGGGAGAACGGGGCAATGAGCAGTTCTTC.

J is TRBJ1-3 and V is TRBV18; D might be TRBD1 (5 bases). Germline assignment: CDR1 KGHSH and CDR2 LQKENI. V dropped 3 bases and J dropped 0 bases, with 9 bases sitting between them. CDR3 length equals 15 residues. The CDR3 here is CASSPGESSGNTIYF. CDR3 sequence (DNA): TGTGCCAGCTCACCGGGGGAAAGCTCTGGAAACACCATATATTTT.

This clone occurred a few times. The chain joins TRBV6-4 to TRBJ2-3; D remains ambiguous. The CDR3 covers 13 residues. V was cut by 0 bases and J by 2 bases, with 3 bases left in between. CDR1 is MRHNA and CDR2 is SNTAGT in the germline V gene. CDR3 DNA sequence: TGTGCCAGCAGTGACTCGGACACAGATACGCAGTATTTT. The encoded protein is CASSDSDTDTQYF.

This clone has just a few counts. V is TRBV5-1 and J is TRBJ2-6; D is ambiguous. Germline V gives CDR1 SGHRS, CDR2 YFSETQ. V was cut by 0 bases and J by 0 bases, with 10 bases left in between. CDR3 length equals 17 residues. CDR3 in amino acids: CASSLGFTSSGANVLTF. DNA for the CDR3: TGCGCCAGCAGCTTGGGGTTCACGAGCTCTGGGGCCAACGTCCTGACTTTC.

V is TRBV7-2 and J is TRBJ2-2, with TRBD1 as a possible D gene (6 bases). The CDR3 contains 15 residues. Germline V gene data show CDR1 as SGHTA and CDR2 as FQGNSA. Deletions cut 5 bases from V and 2 bases from J, with 12 bases between. In DNA form, the CDR3 reads TGTGCCAGCAGCGCCGACAGGTACAACACCGGGGAGCTGTTTTTT. Amino acid sequence: CASSADRYNTGELFF.

The rearrangement links TRBV6-5 to TRBJ1-6; D is undetermined. Trimming left V 7 bases short and J 7 bases short, with 17 bases between. The CDR3 is made up of 15 amino acids. Germline loops: CDR1 MNHEY, CDR2 SVGAGI. In DNA, the CDR3 is TGTGCCAGCACCCTTACAAATCCGTCAAATTCACCCCTCCACTTT. Translating it yields CASTLTNPSNSPLHF.

The table lists this clone with a few counts. This sequence joins TRBV7-2 and TRBJ1-2, with 7 bases that match TRBD1. This CDR3 has 15 amino acids. The trim removed 5 bases at V and 3 bases at J, leaving 9 bases unmatched. Germline lookup yields CDR1 SGHTA and CDR2 FQGNSA. The CDR3 DNA sequence: TGTGCCAGCAGCCGCTCCGGGACAGCGGACTATGGCTACACCTTC. This sequence encodes CASSRSGTADYGYTF.

The V call is TRBV27, the J call TRBJ1-4; D possibly corresponds to TRBD1 (6 bases). The CDR3 sequence is 14 residues long. V was pared by 5 bases and J by 0 bases, with 7 bases between. CDR1 is MNHEY, CDR2 SMNVEV, per germline (reference sequence). The DNA of the CDR3 is TGTGCCAGCAGTCGACAGGCAACTAATGAAAAACTGTTTTTT. It is translated as CASSRQATNEKLFF.

By share, this clone ranks as large (0.1 to 1%). V usage is TRBV28 and J usage is TRBJ1-2; no clear D gene. Germline V gene sequence: CDR1 MDHEN, CDR2 SYDVKM. The CDR3 loop spans 14 amino acids. V was shortened by 3 bases and J by 6 bases, with 14 bases between the two germline ends. CDR3 in amino acids: CASSFQDRVDGYTF. The CDR3 coding sequence is TGTGCCAGCAGTTTCCAGGACCGGGTCGATGGCTACACCTTC.

The V call is TRBV7-2, the J call TRBJ1-2, with a tentative D call TRBD1 (6 bases). The germline V gene has CDR1 SGHTA and CDR2 FQGNSA. V was trimmed by 5 bases and J by 4 bases, leaving 11 bases between them. The CDR3 contains 13 residues. The CDR3, as DNA: TGTGCCAGCAGCATACAGGGCTCCTATGGCTACACCTTC. It specifies CASSIQGSYGYTF.

V is TRBV11-3 and J is TRBJ2-1; D gene unclear. Germline V lookup: CDR1 SGHNT, CDR2 YENEEA. This CDR3 is built from 13 residues. CDR3 DNA: TGTGCTACCCAGTCGGCAGATATTAATGAGCAGTTCTTC. This translates into CATQSADINEQFF.

V and J are TRBV5-1 and TRBJ1-4, with D maybe TRBD1 (5 bases). Per the germline V gene, CDR1 is SGHRS and CDR2 is YFSETQ. Trimming pared 3 bases from V and 13 bases from J, leaving 16 bases between. The CDR3 consists of 13 residues. CDR3 sequence: CASSSTGPEGLFF. CDR3 DNA: TGCGCCAGCAGCTCTACGGGGCCAGAGGGACTGTTTTTT.

The chain employs TRBV6-6 and TRBJ1-1; D gene uncertain. V was clipped by 10 bases and J by 1 base, with 13 bases between them. The length of the CDR3 is 13 residues. Germline V lookup: CDR1 MNHNY, CDR2 SVGAGI (reference sequence). The CDR3 spells CAIRGWPNTEAFF. The CDR3, as DNA: TGTGCCATCAGAGGGTGGCCGAACACTGAAGCTTTCTTT.

A single count supports this clone. The gene calls are TRBV7-2 and TRBJ2-1; no definite D call. CDR1 is SGHTA, CDR2 FQGNSA, per germline. With 5 bases removed from V and 6 bases from J, the gap between germline ends came to 11 bases. The CDR3 runs 13 residues. The DNA of the CDR3 is TGTGCCAGCAGCCCCTACCCCGGCAATGAGCAGTTCTTC. This sequence encodes CASSPYPGNEQFF.

The chain links TRBV5-1 to TRBJ2-1, with 7 bases fitting TRBD2. Losses at the gene ends were 2 bases for V and 2 bases for J; bases not matched to a gene: 4. The V gene's germline CDR1 is SGHRS and CDR2 YFSETQ. The CDR3 extends over 15 amino acids. The CDR3 sequence is CASSFPAGPYNEQFF. For the CDR3, the DNA is TGCGCCAGCAGCTTCCCAGCGGGGCCCTACAATGAGCAGTTCTTC.

A few counts support this clone. The chain couples TRBV7-2 to TRBJ2-7; D possibly uses TRBD1 or TRBD2 (5 bases each). The V gene's germline CDR1 is SGHTA and CDR2 FQGNSA. CDR3 length equals 12 residues. The V end was cut by 4 bases, the J end by 7 bases, with 11 bases between. CDR3 nucleotide sequence: TGTGCCAGCAGCTCGCTGGGGGTGGAGCAGTACTTC. Its protein product is CASSSLGVEQYF.